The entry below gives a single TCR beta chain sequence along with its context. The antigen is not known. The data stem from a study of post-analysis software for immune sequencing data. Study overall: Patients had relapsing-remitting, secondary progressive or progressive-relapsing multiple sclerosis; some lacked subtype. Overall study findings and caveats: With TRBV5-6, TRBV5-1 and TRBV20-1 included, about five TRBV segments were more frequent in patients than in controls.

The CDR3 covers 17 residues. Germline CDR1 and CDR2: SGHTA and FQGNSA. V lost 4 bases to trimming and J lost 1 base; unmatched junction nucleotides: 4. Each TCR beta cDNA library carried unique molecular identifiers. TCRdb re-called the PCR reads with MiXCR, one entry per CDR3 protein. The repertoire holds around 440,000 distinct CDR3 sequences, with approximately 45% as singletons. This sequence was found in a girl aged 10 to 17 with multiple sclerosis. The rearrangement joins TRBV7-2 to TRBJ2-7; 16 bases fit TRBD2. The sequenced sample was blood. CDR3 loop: CASSSGLAGGSSYEQYF. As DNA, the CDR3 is TGTGCCAGCAGCTCGGGACTAGCGGGGGGGAGTTCCTACGAGCAGTACTTC.